This T cell receptor (beta chain) was sequenced for a study of a mutant IDH1 vaccine in newly diagnosed glioma. Of note for this clone: Its specificity is not known.

Time point reported: week 5, during vaccination. Mutant IDH1 20-mer peptide, at 300 ug, made up each vaccine dose, with topical imiquimod. Sequencing was performed with immunoSEQ multiplex PCR; in TCRdb, only in-frame clones are kept and a portion is missing. This table holds 50,000 to 55,000 clones, around 80% found once. The starting material was PBMCs, obtained from a glioma patient whose treatment included an IDH1 peptide vaccine. This receptor was obtained from a middle-aged man with glioma.

The CDR3 is CASAGAGGYTF. DNA of the CDR3: TGTGCCTCCGCGGGGGCGGGCGGCTACACCTTC. V gene TRBV30 combines with J gene TRBJ1-2; D perhaps matches TRBD1 (6 bases). In germline, CDR1 is GTSNPN, CDR2 SVGIG (reference sequence). The V end lost 7 bases, the J end lost 8 bases, and 14 bases lay between the germline ends. The CDR3 totals 11 residues.